The 4 T cell receptor beta chains given below trace back to one sample, sequenced in a study of human T cells and chemical hapten exposure. TCRdb used MiXCR to reprocess the RACE reads, holding one entry per CDR3 protein. The table records 95,000 to 150,000 distinct CDR3 sequences, around an eighth of them present only once. The time point denotes: pre-sensitization, week 0. Described treatment: therapeutic diphenylcyclopropenone sensitization with weekly scalp DPC. Sample: whole blood, taken in connection with sensitization to the hapten diphenylcyclopropenone (DPC). These receptors were collected from a woman aged 18-29 years with alopecia areata. Some clones in this sample may be carry-over from other donors' samples.

The chain is built from TRBV15 and TRBJ2-5; D not resolved. The germline V and J ends were trimmed by 4 bases and 10 bases, with 10 bases remaining between them. The CDR3 loop spans 11 amino acids. Germline loops: CDR1 LNHNV, CDR2 YYDKDF (reference sequence). This CDR3 is CATSTSAVQYF. The CDR3 region has the DNA TGTGCCACCAGCACCAGCGCGGTCCAGTACTTC.

This clonotype has just a few counts. J is TRBJ2-7 and V is TRBV20-1, with D perhaps matching TRBD2 (5 bases). The CDR3 length is 15 residues. CDR1 and CDR2 (germline): DFQATT, SNEGSKA (reference sequence). The ends were cut back, 0 bases at V and 2 bases at J, with 14 bases in the middle. The CDR3 nucleotides are TGCAGTGCTAGAGATCGGGTGGGGAGTCCCTACGAGCAGTACTTC. It specifies CSARDRVGSPYEQYF.

There are a few counts of this clonotype. V gene TRBV5-6 combines with J gene TRBJ2-1; TRBD2 agrees at 7 bases. The CDR3 is made up of 16 amino acids. J was trimmed by 4 bases and V by 3 bases; bases with no gene match: 10. Germline CDR1 and CDR2: SGHDT and YYEEEE. The chain's CDR3 is CASSSGDGGGYNEQFF. The CDR3 DNA is TGTGCCAGCAGCTCGGGTGATGGCGGGGGATACAATGAGCAGTTCTTC. Full variable domain (outside the CDR3, taken from reference TRBV5-6 and TRBJ2-1): DAGVTQSPTHLIKTRGQQVTLRCSPKSGHDTVSWYQQALGQGPQFIFQYYEEEERQRGNFPDRFSGHQFPNYSSELNVNALLLGDSALYLCASSSGDGGGYNEQFFGPGTRLTVL.

This clonotype has just a few counts. The genes are TRBV10-3 and TRBJ2-1; D is perhaps TRBD1 (6 bases). The CDR3 loop spans 16 amino acids. CDR1 and CDR2 (germline): ENHRY, SYGVKD. V was pared by 3 bases and J by 0 bases, with 12 bases between. The CDR3 nucleotides are TGTGCCATCAGTGATCCGGGACACCGCTCCTACAATGAGCAGTTCTTC. Its translation is CAISDPGHRSYNEQFF.